Listed below are T cell receptor beta chains from one sample, sequenced in a study of monozygotic twins with inflammatory bowel disease. TCRdb reprocessed the 5' RACE reads and keeps a single row for each CDR3 protein, giving no DNA. The sample's table shows approximately 330,000 distinct CDR3 sequences. Sequencing input: blood. These TCRs come from a human donor with ulcerative colitis or Crohn's disease, or a healthy co-twin of an affected twin (not recorded which). Both conserved end residues are part of each CDR3. Fields, in order: V gene, J gene, CDR3 protein.

v_gene: TRBV7-8
j_gene: TRBJ2-5
CDR3aa: CASSPRGLPVQETQYF

v_gene: TRBV30
j_gene: TRBJ1-6
CDR3aa: CAWNLDRGHNSPLHF

v_gene: TRBV10-3
j_gene: TRBJ1-5
CDR3aa: CAISERDPSEQPQHF

v_gene: TRBV20-1
j_gene: TRBJ2-5
CDR3aa: CSARAQETQYF

v_gene: TRBV27
j_gene: TRBJ2-1
CDR3aa: CASSSWDVGNEQFF

v_gene: TRBV5-1
j_gene: TRBJ1-2
CDR3aa: CASSLGVGTANYGYTF

v_gene: TRBV29-1
j_gene: TRBJ1-1
CDR3aa: CSVGQGPTAEAFF

v_gene: TRBV9
j_gene: TRBJ2-1
CDR3aa: CASKPGQGHNEQFF

v_gene: TRBV27
j_gene: TRBJ2-1
CDR3aa: CASSFGTAYNEQFF

v_gene: TRBV4-3
j_gene: TRBJ1-5
CDR3aa: CASSQEFSNQPQHF

v_gene: TRBV2
j_gene: TRBJ1-2
CDR3aa: CASSEPGADYGYTF

v_gene: TRBV20-1
j_gene: TRBJ2-5
CDR3aa: CSAPAGFQETQYF

v_gene: TRBV5-4
j_gene: TRBJ2-6
CDR3aa: CASSLALYGANVLTF

v_gene: TRBV5-1
j_gene: TRBJ2-3
CDR3aa: CASSLEDFPRTDTQYF

v_gene: TRBV4-1
j_gene: TRBJ2-1
CDR3aa: CASSQDSGGRNEQFF

v_gene: TRBV9
j_gene: TRBJ2-5
CDR3aa: CASSVNPGGAKETQYF

v_gene: TRBV4-1
j_gene: TRBJ2-1
CDR3aa: CASSQAGAGGPYNEQFF

v_gene: TRBV9
j_gene: TRBJ2-5
CDR3aa: CASSVSLDRVGETQYF

v_gene: TRBV14
j_gene: TRBJ2-3
CDR3aa: CASSPSRRHSDTQYF

v_gene: TRBV6-2/TRBV6-3
j_gene: TRBJ2-1
CDR3aa: CASMTDPRYNEQFF

v_gene: TRBV20-1
j_gene: TRBJ2-1
CDR3aa: CSASREFSGSSYNEQFF

v_gene: TRBV5-1
j_gene: TRBJ2-3
CDR3aa: CASSLDGTASDTQYF

v_gene: TRBV2
j_gene: TRBJ2-7
CDR3aa: CASSRLAGVKNEQYF

v_gene: TRBV3-1
j_gene: TRBJ2-7
CDR3aa: CASSQVGYEQYF

v_gene: TRBV10-3
j_gene: TRBJ2-5
CDR3aa: CAIRTSGGKETQYF

v_gene: TRBV2
j_gene: TRBJ2-3
CDR3aa: CASSVIPLRTDTQYF

v_gene: TRBV29-1
j_gene: TRBJ2-3
CDR3aa: CSVILAGGPTDTQYF

v_gene: TRBV5-1
j_gene: TRBJ2-5
CDR3aa: CASSSPPYGTQYF

v_gene: TRBV5-1
j_gene: TRBJ2-3
CDR3aa: CASSPRFGPEGGPFRTDTQYF

v_gene: TRBV30
j_gene: TRBJ1-6
CDR3aa: CAWSTGSPPPLHF

v_gene: TRBV28
j_gene: TRBJ2-4
CDR3aa: CASSLRTAAKNIQYF

v_gene: TRBV5-1
j_gene: TRBJ2-1
CDR3aa: CASSWDNEQFF

v_gene: TRBV5-1
j_gene: TRBJ2-6
CDR3aa: CASSKSGTGYSGANVLTF

v_gene: TRBV5-1
j_gene: TRBJ2-3
CDR3aa: CASSFARVADTQYF

v_gene: TRBV7-3
j_gene: TRBJ2-1
CDR3aa: CASSLATGVGQFF

v_gene: TRBV20-1
j_gene: TRBJ1-1
CDR3aa: CSAPLRVQTEAFF

v_gene: TRBV23-1
j_gene: TRBJ2-7
CDR3aa: CASSQSHGNYEQYF

v_gene: TRBV10-1
j_gene: TRBJ2-7
CDR3aa: CASSNRDREDEQYF

v_gene: TRBV23-1
j_gene: TRBJ2-2
CDR3aa: CASGRGTGLSGELFF

v_gene: TRBV3-1
j_gene: TRBJ2-3
CDR3aa: CASSQRGVRSDTQYF

v_gene: TRBV4-3
j_gene: TRBJ2-3
CDR3aa: CASSPLQAGGRYF

v_gene: TRBV20-1
j_gene: TRBJ2-5
CDR3aa: CSVPVPGGKTQYF

v_gene: TRBV5-1
j_gene: TRBJ1-2
CDR3aa: CASSLVGEEVYGYTF

v_gene: TRBV27
j_gene: TRBJ2-5
CDR3aa: CASSFVPGEGAQYF

v_gene: TRBV7-2
j_gene: TRBJ1-4
CDR3aa: CASSPRRTFNEKLFF

v_gene: TRBV30
j_gene: TRBJ2-5
CDR3aa: CAWSPTPRQGGTQYF

v_gene: TRBV18
j_gene: TRBJ2-7
CDR3aa: CASSVNFGGSYEQYF

v_gene: TRBV6-2/TRBV6-3
j_gene: TRBJ2-5
CDR3aa: CASSYPGTGGQETQYF

v_gene: TRBV7-9
j_gene: TRBJ2-1
CDR3aa: CASSGGTHSYNEQFF

v_gene: TRBV6-2/TRBV6-3
j_gene: TRBJ2-3
CDR3aa: CASSQLLASDTQYF

v_gene: TRBV5-4
j_gene: TRBJ2-7
CDR3aa: CASSLDRAVYEQYF

v_gene: TRBV5-1
j_gene: TRBJ1-4
CDR3aa: CASSDTRQGKEKLFF

v_gene: TRBV18
j_gene: TRBJ2-7
CDR3aa: CASSPDRFYEQYF